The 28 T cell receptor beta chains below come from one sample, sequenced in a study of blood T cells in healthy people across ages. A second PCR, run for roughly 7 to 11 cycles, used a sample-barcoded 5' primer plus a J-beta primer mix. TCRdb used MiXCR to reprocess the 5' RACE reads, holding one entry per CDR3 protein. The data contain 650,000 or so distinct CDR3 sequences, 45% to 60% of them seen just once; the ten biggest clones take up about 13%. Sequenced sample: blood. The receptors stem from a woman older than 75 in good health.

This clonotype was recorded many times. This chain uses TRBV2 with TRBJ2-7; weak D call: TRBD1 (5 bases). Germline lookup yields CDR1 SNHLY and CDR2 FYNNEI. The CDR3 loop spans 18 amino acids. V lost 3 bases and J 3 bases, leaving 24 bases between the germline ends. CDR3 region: CASSDRPGTVKRGYEQYF. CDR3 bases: TGTGCCAGCAGTGACCGCCCCGGAACAGTGAAAAGGGGCTACGAGCAGTACTTC.

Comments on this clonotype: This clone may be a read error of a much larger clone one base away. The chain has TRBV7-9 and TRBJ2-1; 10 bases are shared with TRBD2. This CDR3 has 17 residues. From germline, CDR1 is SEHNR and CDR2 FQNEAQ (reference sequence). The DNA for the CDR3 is TGTGCCGGCAGCTTAGCGCTGAGGACTAGCGGTAAAAATGAGCAGTTCTTC. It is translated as CAGSLALRTSGKNEQFF.

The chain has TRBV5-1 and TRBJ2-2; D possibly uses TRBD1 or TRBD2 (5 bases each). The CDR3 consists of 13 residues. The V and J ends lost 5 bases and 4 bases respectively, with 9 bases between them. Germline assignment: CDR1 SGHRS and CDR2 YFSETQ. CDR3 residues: CASRRGRTGELFF. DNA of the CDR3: TGCGCCAGCAGGAGGGGCCGCACCGGGGAGCTGTTTTTT.

The DNA of the CDR3 is TGTGCCAGCAGTGGCGAGTTGCTGCGTCTTAATCGGAGAAATGAGCAGTTCTTC. Encoded protein: CASSGELLRLNRRNEQFF. V gene TRBV27 combines with J gene TRBJ2-1; D is undetermined. V was shortened by 5 bases and J by 7 bases, with 27 bases between the two germline ends. This CDR3 has 18 amino acids. Per the germline V gene, CDR1 is MNHEY and CDR2 is SMNVEV (reference sequence).

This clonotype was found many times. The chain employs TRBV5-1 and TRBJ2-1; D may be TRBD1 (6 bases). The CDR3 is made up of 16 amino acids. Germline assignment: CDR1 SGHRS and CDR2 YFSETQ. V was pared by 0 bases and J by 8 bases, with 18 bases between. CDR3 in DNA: TGCGCCAGCAGCTTGGGGGCTAGAAACAGGGATGATGAGCAGTTCTTC. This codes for CASSLGARNRDDEQFF.

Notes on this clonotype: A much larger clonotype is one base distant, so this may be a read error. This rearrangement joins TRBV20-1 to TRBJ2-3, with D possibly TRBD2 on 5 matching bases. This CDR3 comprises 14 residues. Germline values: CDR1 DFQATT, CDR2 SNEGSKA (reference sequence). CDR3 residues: CSAGDQRSADTQYF. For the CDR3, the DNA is TGCAGTGCTGGAGATCAGCGGAGCGCGGATACGCAGTATTTT.

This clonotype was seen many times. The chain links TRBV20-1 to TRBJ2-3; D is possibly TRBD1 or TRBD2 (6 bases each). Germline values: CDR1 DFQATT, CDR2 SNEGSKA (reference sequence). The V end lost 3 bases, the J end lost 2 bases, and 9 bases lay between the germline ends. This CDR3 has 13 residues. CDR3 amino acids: CSARGGPTDTQYF. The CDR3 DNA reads TGCAGTGCTAGGGGGGGCCCCACAGATACGCAGTATTTT.

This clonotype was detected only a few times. This CDR3 reads CASSLRPGNRSPLHF. CDR3 bases: TGTGCCAGCAGCCTCCGGCCCGGTAATAGATCACCCCTCCACTTT. V and J are TRBV14 and TRBJ1-6; D is unclear. V gave up 4 bases and J gave up 10 bases, with 17 bases separating them. This CDR3 spans 15 amino acids. Germline-derived CDR1 and CDR2 are SGHDN and FVKESK.

Here the CDR3 DNA reads TGTGCCAGCAGCCAGTTGATAGGAATAGAGACCCAGTACTTC. Encoded protein: CASSQLIGIETQYF. The rearrangement uses TRBV7-2 and TRBJ2-5, with no clear D. This CDR3 is 14 amino acids long. Trimming cost V 5 bases and J 4 bases, with 14 bases left between them. Germline CDR1 SGHTA, CDR2 FQGNSA.

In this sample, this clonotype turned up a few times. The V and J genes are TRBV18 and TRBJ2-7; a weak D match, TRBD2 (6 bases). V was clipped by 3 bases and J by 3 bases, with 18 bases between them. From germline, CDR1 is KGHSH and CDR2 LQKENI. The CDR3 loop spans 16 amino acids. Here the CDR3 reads CASSPTLGGTNYEQYF. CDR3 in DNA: TGTGCCAGCTCACCGACCCTGGGGGGAACTAACTACGAGCAGTACTTC.

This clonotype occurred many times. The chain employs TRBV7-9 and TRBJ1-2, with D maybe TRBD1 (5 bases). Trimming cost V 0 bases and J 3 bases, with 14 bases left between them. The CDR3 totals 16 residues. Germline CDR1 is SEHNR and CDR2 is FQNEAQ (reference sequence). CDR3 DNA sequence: TGTGCCAGCAGCTTAGCCGCTGGGGGGTCAGACTATGGCTACACCTTC. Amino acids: CASSLAAGGSDYGYTF. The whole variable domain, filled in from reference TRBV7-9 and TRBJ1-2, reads DTGVSQNPRHKITKRGQNVTFRCDPISEHNRLYWYRQTLGQGPEFLTYFQNEAQLEKSRLLSDRFSAERPKGSFSTLEIQRTEQGDSAMYLCASSLAAGGSDYGYTFGSGTRLTVV.

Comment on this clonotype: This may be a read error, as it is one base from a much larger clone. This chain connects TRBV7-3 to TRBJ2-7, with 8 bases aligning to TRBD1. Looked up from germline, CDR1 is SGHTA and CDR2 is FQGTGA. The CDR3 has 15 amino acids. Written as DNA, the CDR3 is TGTGCCAGCAGCTCCGGGACAGGCGGTGGGTACGAGCAGTCCTTC. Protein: CASSSGTGGGYEQSF.

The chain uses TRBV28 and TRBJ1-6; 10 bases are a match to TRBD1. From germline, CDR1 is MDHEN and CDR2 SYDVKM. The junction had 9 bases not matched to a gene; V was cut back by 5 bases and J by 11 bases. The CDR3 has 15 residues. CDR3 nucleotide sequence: TGTGCCAGCAGTCCTACCGGGACAGGGGCTCCACCCCTCCACTTT. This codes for CASSPTGTGAPPLHF. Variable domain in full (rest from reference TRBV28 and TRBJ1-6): DVKVTQSSRYLVKRTGEKVFLECVQDMDHENMFWYRQDPGLGLRLIYFSYDVKMKEKGDIPEGYSVSREKKERFSLILESASTNQTSMYLCASSPTGTGAPPLHFGNGTRLTVT.

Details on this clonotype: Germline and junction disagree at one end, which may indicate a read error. The CDR3 protein is CASRPGQTQTYNGQFF. Written as DNA, the CDR3 is TGCGCCAGCAGACCCGGACAGACACAGACCTACAATGGGCAGTTCTTC. J is TRBJ2-1 and V is TRBV6-5, with D perhaps matching TRBD1 (6 bases). CDR3 size: 16 residues. Germline assignment: CDR1 MNHEY and CDR2 SVGAGI.

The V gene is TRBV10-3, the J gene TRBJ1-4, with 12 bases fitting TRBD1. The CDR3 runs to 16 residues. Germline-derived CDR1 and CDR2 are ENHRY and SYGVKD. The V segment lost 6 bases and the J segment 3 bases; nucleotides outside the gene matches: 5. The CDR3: CAIRGTGGASNEKLFF. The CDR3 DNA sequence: TGTGCCATCAGGGGGACAGGGGGCGCTTCTAATGAAAAACTGTTTTTT.

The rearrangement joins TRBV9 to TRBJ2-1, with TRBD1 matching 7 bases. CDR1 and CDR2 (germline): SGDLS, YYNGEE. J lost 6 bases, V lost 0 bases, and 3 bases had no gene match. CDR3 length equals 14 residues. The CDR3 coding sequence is TGTGCCAGCAGCGTAGGGGGGACAGTCAATGAGCAGTTCTTC. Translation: CASSVGGTVNEQFF.

CDR3 residues: CASSSEGRVFTDTQYF. In DNA form, the CDR3 reads TGCGCCAGCAGCTCGGAGGGCCGAGTGTTCACAGATACGCAGTATTTT. The chain recombines TRBV5-1 with TRBJ2-3; tentatively, D is TRBD2 (6 bases). Germline CDR1 reads SGHRS; CDR2 reads YFSETQ. The V gene lost 3 bases and the J gene lost 2 bases, with 16 bases spanning the gap. This CDR3 region has 16 residues.

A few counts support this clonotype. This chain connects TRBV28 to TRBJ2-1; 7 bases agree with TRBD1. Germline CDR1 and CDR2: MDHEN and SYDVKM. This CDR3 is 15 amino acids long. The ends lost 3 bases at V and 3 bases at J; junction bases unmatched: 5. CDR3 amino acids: CASSFGQANYNEQFF. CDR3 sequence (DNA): TGTGCCAGCAGTTTCGGACAGGCAAACTACAATGAGCAGTTCTTC.

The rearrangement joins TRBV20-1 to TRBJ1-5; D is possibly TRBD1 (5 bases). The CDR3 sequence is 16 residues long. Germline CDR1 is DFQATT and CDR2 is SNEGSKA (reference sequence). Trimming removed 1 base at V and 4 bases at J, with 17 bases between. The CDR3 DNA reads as TGCAGTGCTAGAGTGGGCGGCAGGGTGGCTAATCAGCCCCAGCATTTT. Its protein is CSARVGGRVANQPQHF.

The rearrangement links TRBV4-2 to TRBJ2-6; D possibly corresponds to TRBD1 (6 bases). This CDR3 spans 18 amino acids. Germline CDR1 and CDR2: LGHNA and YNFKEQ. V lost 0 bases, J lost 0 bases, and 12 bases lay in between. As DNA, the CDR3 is TGTGCCAGCAGCCAAGAAGAGGGGGAAGCCTCTGGGGCCAACGTCCTGACTTTC. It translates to CASSQEEGEASGANVLTF.

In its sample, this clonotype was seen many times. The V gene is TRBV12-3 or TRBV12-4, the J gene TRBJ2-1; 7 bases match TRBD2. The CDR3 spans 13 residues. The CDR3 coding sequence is TGTGCAACGCGCGGAGCGGGAAGGTATGAGCAGTTCTTC. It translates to CATRGAGRYEQFF.

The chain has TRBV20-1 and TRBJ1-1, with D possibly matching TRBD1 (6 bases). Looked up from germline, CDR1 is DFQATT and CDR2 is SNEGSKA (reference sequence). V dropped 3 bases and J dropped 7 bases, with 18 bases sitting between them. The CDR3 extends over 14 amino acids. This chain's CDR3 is CSARERGRGFEAFF. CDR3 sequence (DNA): TGCAGTGCTAGGGAAAGGGGCAGGGGTTTTGAAGCTTTCTTT.

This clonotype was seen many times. CDR3 sequence reads: CASSLTRGGHQRDTQYF. The CDR3 DNA is TGTGCCAGCAGCCTTACCCGGGGGGGCCATCAAAGAGATACGCAGTATTTT. V gene TRBV3-1 combines with J gene TRBJ2-3, with 8 positions matching TRBD2. Germline V lookup: CDR1 LGHDT, CDR2 YNNKEL (reference sequence). The CDR3 runs 17 residues. Trimming took 4 bases from V and 5 from J; bases not matched to a gene: 14.

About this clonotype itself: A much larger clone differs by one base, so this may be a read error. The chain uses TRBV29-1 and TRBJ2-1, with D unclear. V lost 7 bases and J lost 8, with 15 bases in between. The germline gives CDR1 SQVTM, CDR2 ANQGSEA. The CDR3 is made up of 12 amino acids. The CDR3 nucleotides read TGCAGCGAAGTGCGGCTCAGCCATGAGCAGTTCTTC. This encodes CSEVRLSHEQFF.

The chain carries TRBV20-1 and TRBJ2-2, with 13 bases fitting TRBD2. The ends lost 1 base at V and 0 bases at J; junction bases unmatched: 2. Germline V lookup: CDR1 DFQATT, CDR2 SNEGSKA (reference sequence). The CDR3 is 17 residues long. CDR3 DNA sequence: TGCAGTGCTAGAGGACTAGCGGGAGGCGCGAACACCGGGGAGCTGTTTTTT. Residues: CSARGLAGGANTGELFF.

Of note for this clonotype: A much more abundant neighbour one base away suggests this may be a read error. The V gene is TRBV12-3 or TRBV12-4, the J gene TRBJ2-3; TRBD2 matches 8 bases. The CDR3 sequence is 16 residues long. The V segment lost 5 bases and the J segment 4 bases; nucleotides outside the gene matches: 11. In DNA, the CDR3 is TGTGCCAGCAGTCGCCCAGCGGGAGAGGGAGCAGATACGCAGTATTTT. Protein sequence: CASSRPAGEGADTQYF.

The CDR3 nucleotides read TGTGCCAGCACCAAGGAAACAGGGCCTACCTACGAGCAGTACTTC. This sequence encodes CASTKETGPTYEQYF. The chain is built from TRBV2 and TRBJ2-7; D is perhaps TRBD1 (6 bases). V lost 7 bases, J lost 2 bases, and 18 bases lay in between. Germline loops: CDR1 SNHLY, CDR2 FYNNEI. The CDR3 loop spans 15 amino acids.

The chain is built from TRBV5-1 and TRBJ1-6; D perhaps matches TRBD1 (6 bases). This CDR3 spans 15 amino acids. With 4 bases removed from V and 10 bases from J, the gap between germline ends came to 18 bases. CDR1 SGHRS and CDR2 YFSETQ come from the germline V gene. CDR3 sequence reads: CASSVDRSSSSPLHF. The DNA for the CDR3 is TGCGCCAGCAGCGTCGACAGGAGTTCCTCCTCACCCCTCCACTTT.